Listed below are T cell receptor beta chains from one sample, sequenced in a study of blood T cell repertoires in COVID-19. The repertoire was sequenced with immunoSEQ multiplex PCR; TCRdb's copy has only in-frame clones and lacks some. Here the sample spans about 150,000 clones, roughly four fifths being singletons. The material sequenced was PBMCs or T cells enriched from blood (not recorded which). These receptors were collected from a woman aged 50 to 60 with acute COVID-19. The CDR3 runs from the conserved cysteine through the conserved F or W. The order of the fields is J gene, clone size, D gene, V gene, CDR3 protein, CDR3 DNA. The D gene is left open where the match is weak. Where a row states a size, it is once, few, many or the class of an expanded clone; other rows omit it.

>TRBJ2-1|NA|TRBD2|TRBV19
CASALAVGSYNEQFF
TGTGCCAGTGCACTAGCGGTCGGCTCCTACAATGAGCAGTTCTTC
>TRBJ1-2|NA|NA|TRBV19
CASTSDRGANYGYTF
TGTGCCAGTACCAGTGACCGGGGAGCTAACTATGGCTACACCTTC
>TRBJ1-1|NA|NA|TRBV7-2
CASSLAGRTEAFF
TGTGCCAGCAGCTTAGCCGGGAGGACTGAAGCTTTCTTT
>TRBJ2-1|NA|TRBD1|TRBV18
CASSYTTGGEHEQFF
TGTGCCAGCTCGTACACGACAGGGGGTGAGCATGAGCAGTTCTTC
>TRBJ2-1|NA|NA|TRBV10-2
CASASAEGGYNEQFF
TGCGCCAGCGCCTCTGCGGAGGGCGGTTACAATGAGCAGTTCTTC
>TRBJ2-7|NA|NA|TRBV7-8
CASSLDSSYEQYF
TGTGCCAGCAGCTTAGACTCTTCCTACGAGCAGTACTTC
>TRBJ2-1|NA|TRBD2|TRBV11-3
CASRVAGGPSEQFF
TGTGCCAGCAGAGTAGCGGGAGGGCCTTCTGAGCAGTTCTTC
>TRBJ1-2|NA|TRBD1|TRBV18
CASSRDSTNYGYTF
TGTGCCAGCTCACGGGACAGCACTAACTATGGCTACACCTTC
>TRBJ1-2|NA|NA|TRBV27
CASSLITGDRGYTF
TGTGCCAGCAGCCTTATCACGGGAGATCGTGGCTACACCTTC
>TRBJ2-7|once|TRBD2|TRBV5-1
CASSLGTSASYEQYF
TGCGCCAGCAGCTTGGGGACTAGCGCCTCCTACGAGCAGTACTTC
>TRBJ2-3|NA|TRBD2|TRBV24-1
CATSEPGLAGTDTQYF
TGTGCCACCAGTGAACCGGGACTAGCGGGCACAGATACGCAGTATTTT
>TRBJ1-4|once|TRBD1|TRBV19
CASHTGGREKLFF
TGTGCCAGCCACACAGGGGGGCGTGAAAAACTGTTTTTT
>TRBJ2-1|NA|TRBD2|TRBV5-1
CASSRQTSGRGNEQFF
TGCGCCAGCAGCCGTCAGACTAGCGGGAGGGGCAATGAGCAGTTCTTC
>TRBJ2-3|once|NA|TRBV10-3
CAIKVSWASSTDTQYF
TGTGCCATCAAGGTTTCCTGGGCTAGCTCCACAGATACGCAGTATTTT
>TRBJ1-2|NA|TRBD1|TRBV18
CASSPGEGAPGYTF
TGTGCCAGCTCACCAGGAGAGGGGGCGCCTGGCTACACCTTC
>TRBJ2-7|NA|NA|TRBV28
CASTNGQGNSYEQYF
TGTGCCAGCACTAACGGCCAGGGGAACTCCTACGAGCAGTACTTC
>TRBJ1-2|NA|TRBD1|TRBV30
CALTGEFNYGYTF
TGTGCCTTGACAGGGGAGTTTAACTATGGCTACACCTTC
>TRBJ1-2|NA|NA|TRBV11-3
CASSLGVLASGYGYTF
TGTGCCAGCAGCTTAGGCGTCCTAGCAAGCGGGTATGGCTACACCTTC
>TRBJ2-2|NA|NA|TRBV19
CASSPTGGVAGELFF
TGTGCCAGTAGTCCAACAGGGGGGGTCGCCGGGGAGCTGTTTTTT
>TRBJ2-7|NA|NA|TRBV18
CASSPQGHSTYEQYF
TGTGCCAGCTCACCACAGGGACATTCCACCTACGAGCAGTACTTC
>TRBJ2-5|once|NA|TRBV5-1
CASSLGSTGQETQYF
TGCGCCAGCAGCTTGGGTAGTACAGGGCAGGAGACCCAGTACTTC
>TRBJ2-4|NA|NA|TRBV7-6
CASSHPLTDAKNIQYF
TGTGCCAGCAGCCACCCTCTCACAGACGCCAAAAACATTCAGTACTTC
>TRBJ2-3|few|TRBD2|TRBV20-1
CSARLGGRATF
TGCAGTGCTAGACTCGGCGGGAGGGCGACTTTT
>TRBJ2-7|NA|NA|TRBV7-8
CASSLALRSNEQYF
TGTGCCAGCAGCTTAGCGCTTCGATCTAACGAGCAGTACTTC
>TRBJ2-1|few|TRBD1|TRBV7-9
CASSLGQGNEQFF
TGTGCCAGCAGCTTGGGACAGGGAAATGAGCAGTTCTTC
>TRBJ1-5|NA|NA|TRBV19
CASRVVGGVQPQHF
TGTGCCAGCCGGGTCGTGGGGGGAGTCCAGCCCCAGCATTTT
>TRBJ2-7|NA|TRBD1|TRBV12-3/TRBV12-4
CASRGPSYEQYF
TGTGCCAGTAGGGGGCCCTCCTACGAGCAGTACTTC
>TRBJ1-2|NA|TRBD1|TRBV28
CASSSGDRGPYGYTF
TGTGCCAGCAGCTCCGGGGACAGGGGGCCCTATGGCTACACCTTC
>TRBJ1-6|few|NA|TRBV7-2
CASSLLQGGNSPLHF
TGTGCCAGCAGCTTACTACAGGGAGGGAATTCACCCCTCCACTTT
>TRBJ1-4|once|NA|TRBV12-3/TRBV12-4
CASYRGTNEKLFF
TGTGCCAGCTATAGAGGAACTAATGAAAAACTGTTTTTT
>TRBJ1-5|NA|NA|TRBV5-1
CASSLDGIQPQHF
TGCGCCAGCAGCTTGGACGGGATTCAGCCCCAGCATTTT
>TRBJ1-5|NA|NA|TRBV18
CASSQGNQPQHF
TGTGCCAGCTCACAGGGGAATCAGCCCCAGCATTTT
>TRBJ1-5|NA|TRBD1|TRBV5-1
CASSFTGGLDQPQHF
TGCGCCAGCAGCTTCACAGGGGGACTTGATCAGCCCCAGCATTTT
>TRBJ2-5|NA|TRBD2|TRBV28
CASSFPGGLAGAGAQYF
TGTGCCAGCAGTTTCCCCGGCGGACTAGCGGGGGCCGGGGCCCAGTACTTC
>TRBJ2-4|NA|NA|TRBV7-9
CASSLQPGRWDF
TGTGCCAGCAGCTTACAACCGGGAAGATGGGACTTC
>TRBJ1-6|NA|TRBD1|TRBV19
CASRRTGENSPLHF
TGTGCCAGTAGGAGGACAGGAGAGAATTCACCCCTCCACTTT
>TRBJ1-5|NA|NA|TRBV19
CASRLTGSGNQPQHF
TGTGCCAGTAGGCTTACAGGGAGCGGCAATCAGCCCCAGCATTTT
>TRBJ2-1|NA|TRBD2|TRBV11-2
CASSLTSGEYNEQFF
TGTGCCAGCAGCTTAACTAGCGGAGAGTACAATGAGCAGTTCTTC
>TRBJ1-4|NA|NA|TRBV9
CASSLRDTREKLFF
TGTGCCAGCAGCCTTAGGGACACTCGGGAAAAACTGTTTTTT
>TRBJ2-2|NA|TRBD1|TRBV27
CASSLIRGQGGGELFF
TGTGCCAGCAGTTTAATCAGGGGGCAAGGTGGCGGGGAGCTGTTTTTT
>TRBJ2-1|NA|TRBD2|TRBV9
CASSVKLAGTYNEQFF
TGTGCCAGCAGCGTGAAATTAGCGGGGACCTACAATGAGCAGTTCTTC
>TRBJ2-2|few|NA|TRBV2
CASLSRGTGELFF
TGTGCCAGCCTCAGTCGGGGCACCGGGGAGCTGTTTTTT
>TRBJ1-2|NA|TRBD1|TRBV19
CASSTRQGVYGYTF
TGTGCCAGTAGTACGCGACAGGGGGTCTATGGCTACACCTTC
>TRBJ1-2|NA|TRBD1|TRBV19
CASSIARTGFPNYGYTF
TGTGCCAGTAGTATAGCTCGGACAGGGTTTCCTAACTATGGCTACACCTTC
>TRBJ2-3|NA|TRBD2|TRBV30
CAWSLGLAGWNTDTQYF
TGTGCCTGGAGTCTGGGACTAGCGGGCTGGAACACAGATACGCAGTATTTT
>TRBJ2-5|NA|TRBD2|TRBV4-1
CASSSPTPSGRETQYF
TGCGCCAGCAGCAGCCCCACACCCAGCGGGAGAGAGACCCAGTACTTC
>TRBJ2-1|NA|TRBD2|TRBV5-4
CASSLGGRVDYNEQFF
TGTGCCAGCAGCTTAGGCGGGAGAGTTGACTACAATGAGCAGTTCTTC
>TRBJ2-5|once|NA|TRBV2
CASRRSGGSETQYF
TGTGCCAGCAGGCGGTCAGGGGGGAGTGAGACCCAGTACTTC
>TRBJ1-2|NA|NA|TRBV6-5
CASSYTDRDGYTF
TGTGCCAGCAGTTACACTGACAGAGATGGCTACACCTTC
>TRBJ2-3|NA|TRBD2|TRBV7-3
CASSPGLAGGDTQYF
TGTGCCAGCAGCCCAGGACTAGCGGGAGGAGATACGCAGTATTTT
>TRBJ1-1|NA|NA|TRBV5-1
CASSLAGRSEAFF
TGCGCCAGCAGCTTGGCTGGGAGGTCTGAAGCTTTCTTT
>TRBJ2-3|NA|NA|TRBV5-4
CASSLRLSSTSSTDTQYF
TGTGCCAGCAGCTTGAGACTTAGCTCCACGTCTAGCACAGATACGCAGTATTTT
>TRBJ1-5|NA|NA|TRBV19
CASNLDISGNQPQHF
TGTGCCAGTAACTTGGACATTTCGGGCAATCAGCCCCAGCATTTT
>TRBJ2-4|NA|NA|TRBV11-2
CASSLGGTTAKNIQYF
TGTGCCAGCAGCTTAGGTGGGACAACAGCCAAAAACATTCAGTACTTC
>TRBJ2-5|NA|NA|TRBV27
CASSFQGQETQYF
TGTGCCAGCAGTTTTCAGGGACAAGAGACCCAGTACTTC
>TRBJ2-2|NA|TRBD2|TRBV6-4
CASKQAPSGRLEGELFF
TGTGCCAGCAAACAGGCCCCTAGCGGGAGGTTGGAGGGGGAGCTGTTTTTT